Listed below are T cell receptor beta chains from one sample, sequenced in a study of shared clonotypes between healthy human individuals. Sequenced by immunoSEQ multiplex PCR; TCRdb stores in-frame clones only, minus some. The sample carries approximately 350,000 clones, 96% recorded once. Input material: memory CD8+ T cells sorted from blood. The receptors come from a young man in good health. CDR3s include the opening cysteine and the closing phenylalanine or tryptophan. D genes are given only for firm matches. The size field is filled for only some rows; it gives once, few, many or a size class.

J: TRBJ1-4; size: -; V: TRBV13; D: -; DNA: TGTGCCAGCAGCTTAGGGGGGCCGCGACGGGAAAAACTGTTTTTT; CDR3: CASSLGGPRREKLFF
J: TRBJ2-5; size: -; V: TRBV5-4; D: -; DNA: TGTGCCAGCAGCTTGGATAGAGTTCAAGAGACCCAGTACTTC; CDR3: CASSLDRVQETQYF
J: TRBJ2-2; size: -; V: TRBV5-6; D: -; DNA: TGTGCCAGCAGCTTGTACGGGGCTAACACCGGGGAGCTGTTTTTT; CDR3: CASSLYGANTGELFF
J: TRBJ2-1; size: -; V: TRBV6-4; D: TRBD2; DNA: TGTGCCAGCGAAGGACTAGCGACCTACAATGAGCAGTTCTTC; CDR3: CASEGLATYNEQFF
J: TRBJ1-2; size: -; V: TRBV28; D: -; DNA: TGTGCCAGCATCGAAGGGGGTGACTATGGCTACACCTTC; CDR3: CASIEGGDYGYTF
J: TRBJ1-2; size: -; V: TRBV9; D: TRBD1; DNA: TGTGCCAGCAGTGGACAGGGTGGCTACACCTTC; CDR3: CASSGQGGYTF
J: TRBJ2-4; size: -; V: TRBV9; D: TRBD2; DNA: TGTGCCAGCAGCTCGGCTAGCGGAGCCAAAAACATTCAGTACTTC; CDR3: CASSSASGAKNIQYF
J: TRBJ2-7; size: -; V: TRBV5-4; D: -; DNA: TGTGCCAGCAGCTTGGGTAGGCTGTACGAGCAGTACTTC; CDR3: CASSLGRLYEQYF
J: TRBJ2-7; size: -; V: TRBV11-2; D: -; DNA: TGTGCCAGCAGTCTTACGCTTCTGAGAAGCTACGAGCAGTACTTC; CDR3: CASSLTLLRSYEQYF
J: TRBJ2-3; size: -; V: TRBV7-9; D: TRBD2; DNA: TGTGCCAGCAGCATCTTACTAGCGGCAGATACGCAGTATTTT; CDR3: CASSILLAADTQYF
J: TRBJ1-1; size: -; V: TRBV30; D: TRBD1; DNA: TGTGCCTGGAGTGCCTGGACGGGACAGGGGTACACTGAAGCTTTCTTT; CDR3: CAWSAWTGQGYTEAFF
J: TRBJ2-5; size: -; V: TRBV5-4; D: -; DNA: TGTGCCAGCAGCTTGGCGGGGCTGGAGACCCAGTACTTC; CDR3: CASSLAGLETQYF
J: TRBJ2-1; size: -; V: TRBV25-1; D: -; DNA: TGTGCCAGCAGTGAATCCCGAAACAATGAGCAGTTCTTC; CDR3: CASSESRNNEQFF
J: TRBJ2-3; size: -; V: TRBV12-5; D: -; DNA: TGTGCTAGTGGTTTGGTAGGGTTAGACTCCACCACAGATACGCAGTATTTT; CDR3: CASGLVGLDSTTDTQYF
J: TRBJ2-1; size: -; V: TRBV7-2; D: -; DNA: TGTGCCAGCAGCTTAAGTCAAGGGGGGAATGAGCAGTTCTTC; CDR3: CASSLSQGGNEQFF
J: TRBJ1-3; size: -; V: TRBV28; D: -; DNA: TGTGCCAGCAGTCTCTGGGACACTGGCCTCTCTGGAAACACCATATATTTT; CDR3: CASSLWDTGLSGNTIYF
J: TRBJ1-2; size: once; V: TRBV2; D: -; DNA: TGTGCCAGCAGTGAAAAACTACAGGGTACCTATGGCTACACCTTC; CDR3: CASSEKLQGTYGYTF
J: TRBJ1-5; size: -; V: TRBV28; D: -; DNA: TGTGCCAGCAGCCACACCGCCGGGGAAGGGGGTAATCAGCCCCAGCATTTT; CDR3: CASSHTAGEGGNQPQHF
J: TRBJ2-7; size: -; V: TRBV6-5; D: -; DNA: TGTGCCAGCAGTTACGGATCGTCCCTCTCGGGCGACGAGCAGTACTTC; CDR3: CASSYGSSLSGDEQYF
J: TRBJ2-7; size: -; V: TRBV28; D: TRBD1; DNA: TGTGCCAGCGCCGGGGCAGGGGGTGGCTACGAGCAGTACTTC; CDR3: CASAGAGGGYEQYF
J: TRBJ2-7; size: -; V: TRBV19; D: -; DNA: TGTGCCTCGGGAACGACCTACGAGCAGTACTTC; CDR3: CASGTTYEQYF
J: TRBJ2-1; size: -; V: TRBV19; D: -; DNA: TGTGCCAGTACCCGAGGCACTGTAGAGAGGGGTGAGCAGTTCTTC; CDR3: CASTRGTVERGEQFF
J: TRBJ2-1; size: -; V: TRBV2; D: -; DNA: TGTGCCAGCAAGGTGGACAATGAGCAGTTCTTC; CDR3: CASKVDNEQFF
J: TRBJ2-7; size: -; V: TRBV10-2; D: -; DNA: TGCGCCAGCAGTGACGGGACCGCCTACGAGCAGTACTTC; CDR3: CASSDGTAYEQYF
J: TRBJ1-1; size: -; V: TRBV5-6; D: -; DNA: TGTGCCAGCAGCTTGTGGGGGTCAGGGACTGAAGCTTTCTTT; CDR3: CASSLWGSGTEAFF
J: TRBJ1-1; size: -; V: TRBV20-1; D: -; DNA: TGCAGTGCTAGCAGGATTGAAGCTTTCTTT; CDR3: CSASRIEAFF
J: TRBJ1-2; size: -; V: TRBV7-9; D: -; DNA: TGTGCCAGCAGCACAGGGACACCAGGCTACACCTTC; CDR3: CASSTGTPGYTF
J: TRBJ2-7; size: -; V: TRBV19; D: TRBD2; DNA: TGTGCCAGTAGTATTCACCGCGGGAGCTACGAGCAGTACTTC; CDR3: CASSIHRGSYEQYF
J: TRBJ2-7; size: -; V: TRBV7-9; D: -; DNA: TGTGCCAGCAGTTCCTCCGGGAGTTTTTCCTACGAGCAGTACTTC; CDR3: CASSSSGSFSYEQYF
J: TRBJ2-7; size: once; V: TRBV7-2; D: -; DNA: TGTGCCAGCAGCTTAGGGAGGGGGAACGAGCAGTACTTC; CDR3: CASSLGRGNEQYF
J: TRBJ2-1; size: -; V: TRBV30; D: TRBD2; DNA: TGTGCCTGGAGTGTCAGGACTAGTAGCCCTCTTGGTGAGCAGTTCTTC; CDR3: CAWSVRTSSPLGEQFF
J: TRBJ2-3; size: -; V: TRBV5-1; D: TRBD2; DNA: TGCGCCAGCAGCTTGGGACCTAGCGGGAGCACAGATACGCAGTATTTT; CDR3: CASSLGPSGSTDTQYF
J: TRBJ2-7; size: -; V: TRBV4-1; D: -; DNA: TGCGCCAGCAGCCAAGATGTCCCTTCTAGCTCCTACGAGCAGTACTTC; CDR3: CASSQDVPSSSYEQYF
J: TRBJ2-7; size: -; V: TRBV5-1; D: -; DNA: TGCGCCAGCAGCCCGACGGCCCTCTACGAGCAGTACTTC; CDR3: CASSPTALYEQYF
J: TRBJ2-2; size: -; V: TRBV2; D: -; DNA: TGTGCCAGCAGTGAACGACAGCCCTCCCTTTATCCTACCGGGGAGCTGTTTTTT; CDR3: CASSERQPSLYPTGELFF
J: TRBJ2-7; size: -; V: TRBV7-6; D: -; DNA: TGTGCCAGCAGCAACGGCATTGGCTACGAGCAGTACTTC; CDR3: CASSNGIGYEQYF